This T cell receptor (beta chain) was observed in a study of blood T cell repertoires in COVID-19. Study at large: The samples span acute and convalescent COVID-19 from the United States, Italy and Spain. The analysed material was cDNA or gDNA that came from T cells, B-cell-depleted T cells, or PBMCs.

The CDR3 has 16 amino acids. Trimming stripped 4 bases from V and 2 bases from J, with 17 bases between. Germline CDR1 and CDR2: SGHDN and FVKESK. Original analysis: Reference gene primer amplification yielded estimated nucleated cell counts. Method: immunoSEQ multiplex PCR; TCRdb's copy keeps in-frame clones and lacks some. The V and J calls and clone size are taken from that table; D and trimming were inferred from the DNA. The table has fewer than 120,000 clones, 76% seen once. The receptor was derived from a woman of 80 years or more with acute or convalescent COVID-19. The chain couples TRBV14 to TRBJ2-5, with D tentatively TRBD2 (7 bases). The sequencing sample was made of peripheral blood. CDR3 sequence: CASSRPGGAGQETQYF. The CDR3 DNA sequence: TGTGCCAGCAGCCGGCCGGGGGGCGCAGGACAAGAGACCCAGTACTTC.